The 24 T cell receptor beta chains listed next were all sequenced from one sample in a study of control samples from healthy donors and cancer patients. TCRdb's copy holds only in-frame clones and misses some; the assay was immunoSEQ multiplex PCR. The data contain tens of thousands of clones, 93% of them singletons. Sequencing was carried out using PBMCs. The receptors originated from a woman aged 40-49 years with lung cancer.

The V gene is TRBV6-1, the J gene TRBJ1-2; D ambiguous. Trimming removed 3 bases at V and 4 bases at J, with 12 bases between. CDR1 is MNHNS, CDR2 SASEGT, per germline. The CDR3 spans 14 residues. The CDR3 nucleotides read TGTGCCAGCAGTGAGCTCCGGGTTACCTATGGCTACACCTTC. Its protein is CASSELRVTYGYTF.

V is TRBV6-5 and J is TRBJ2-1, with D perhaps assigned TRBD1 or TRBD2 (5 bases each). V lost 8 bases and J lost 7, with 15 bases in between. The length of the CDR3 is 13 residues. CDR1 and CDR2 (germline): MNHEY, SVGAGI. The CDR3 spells CASRVGAPNEQFF. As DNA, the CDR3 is TGTGCCAGCCGGGTCGGGGCCCCGAATGAGCAGTTCTTC.

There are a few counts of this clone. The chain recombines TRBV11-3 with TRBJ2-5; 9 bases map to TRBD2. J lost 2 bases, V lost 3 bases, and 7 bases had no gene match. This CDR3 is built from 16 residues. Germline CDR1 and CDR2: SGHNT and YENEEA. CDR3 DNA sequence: TGTGCCAGCAGCTTGAGCGGGGGGCACCAACAAGAGACCCAGTACTTC. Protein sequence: CASSLSGGHQQETQYF.

CDR3 sequence reads: CASSPQRGDQPQHF. CDR3 in DNA: TGTGCCAGCAGCCCCCAACGGGGGGATCAGCCCCAGCATTTT. The chain joins TRBV7-2 to TRBJ1-5; D may be TRBD1 (5 bases). Per germline, CDR1 SGHTA and CDR2 FQGNSA. This CDR3 comprises 14 residues. V was shortened by 5 bases and J by 5 bases, with 13 bases between the two germline ends.

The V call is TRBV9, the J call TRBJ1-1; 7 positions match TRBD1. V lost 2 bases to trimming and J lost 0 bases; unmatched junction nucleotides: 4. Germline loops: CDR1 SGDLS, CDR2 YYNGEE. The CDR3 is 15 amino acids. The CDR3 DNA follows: TGTGCCAGCAGCGTTTCACAGGGGTTGAACACTGAAGCTTTCTTT. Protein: CASSVSQGLNTEAFF. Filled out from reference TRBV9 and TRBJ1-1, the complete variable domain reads DSGVTQTPKHLITATGQRVTLRCSPRSGDLSVYWYQQSLDQGLQFLIQYYNGEERAKGNILERFSAQQFPDLHSELNLSSLELGDSALYFCASSVSQGLNTEAFFGQGTRLTVV.

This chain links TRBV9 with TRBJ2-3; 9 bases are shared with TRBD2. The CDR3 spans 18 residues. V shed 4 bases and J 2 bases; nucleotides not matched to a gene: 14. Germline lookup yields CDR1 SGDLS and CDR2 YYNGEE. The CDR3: CASSRDPLAGTPTDTQYF. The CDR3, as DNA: TGTGCCAGCAGCAGAGACCCTCTAGCGGGGACCCCCACAGATACGCAGTATTTT.

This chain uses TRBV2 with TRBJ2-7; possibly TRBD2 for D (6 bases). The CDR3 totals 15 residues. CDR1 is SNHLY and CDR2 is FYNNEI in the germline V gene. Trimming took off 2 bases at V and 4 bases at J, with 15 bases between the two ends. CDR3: CASSERGKVYYEQYF. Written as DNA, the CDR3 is TGTGCCAGCAGTGAACGGGGGAAGGTATATTACGAGCAGTACTTC.

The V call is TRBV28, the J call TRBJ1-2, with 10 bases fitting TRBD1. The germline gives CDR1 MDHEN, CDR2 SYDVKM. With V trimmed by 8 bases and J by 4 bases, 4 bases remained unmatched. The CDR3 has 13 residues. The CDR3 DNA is TGTGCCAGCGGGACAGGGGACCCCTATGGCTACACCTTC. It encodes CASGTGDPYGYTF.

CDR3 nucleotides: TGTGCCTGGAGTGATCAACCCTACGAGCAGTACTTC. Translating gives CAWSDQPYEQYF. The chain recombines TRBV30 with TRBJ2-7; D not certain. V was trimmed by 1 base and J by 2 bases, leaving 6 bases between them. The germline V gene encodes CDR1 GTSNPN and CDR2 SVGIG (reference sequence). The CDR3 runs 12 residues.

The DNA for the CDR3 is TGTGCCAGTAGTCGGGGGCAGATAACTCACACCGGGGAGCTGTTTTTT. Residues: CASSRGQITHTGELFF. The V gene is TRBV19, the J gene TRBJ2-2; D could derive from TRBD1 or TRBD2 (6 bases each). The CDR3 is made up of 16 amino acids. Trimming shortened V by 5 bases and J by 3 bases, and 16 bases separated the two germline ends. Germline lookup yields CDR1 LNHDA and CDR2 SQIVND (reference sequence). Combining the CDR3 with reference TRBV19 and TRBJ2-2 gives the whole variable domain DGGITQSPKYLFRKEGQNVTLSCEQNLNHDAMYWYRQDPGQGLRLIYYSQIVNDFQKGDIAEGYSVSREKKESFPLTVTSAQKNPTAFYLCASSRGQITHTGELFFGEGSRLTVL.

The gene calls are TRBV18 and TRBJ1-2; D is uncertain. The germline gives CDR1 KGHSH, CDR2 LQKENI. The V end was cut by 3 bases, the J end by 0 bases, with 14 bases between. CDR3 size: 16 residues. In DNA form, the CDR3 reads TGTGCCAGCTCACCTGGGAGACAAGACGCTAACTATGGCTACACCTTC. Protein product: CASSPGRQDANYGYTF.

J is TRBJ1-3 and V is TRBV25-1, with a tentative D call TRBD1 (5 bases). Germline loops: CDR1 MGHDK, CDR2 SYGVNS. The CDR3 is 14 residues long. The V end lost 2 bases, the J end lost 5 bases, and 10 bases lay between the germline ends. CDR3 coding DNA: TGTGCCAGCAGTGAACCAGGGTCAAGAAACACCATATATTTT. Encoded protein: CASSEPGSRNTIYF. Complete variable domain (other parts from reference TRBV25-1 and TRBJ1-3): EADIYQTPRYLVIGTGKKITLECSQTMGHDKMYWYQQDPGMELHLIHYSYGVNSTEKGDLSSESTVSRIRTEHFPLTLESARPSHTSQYLCASSEPGSRNTIYFGEGSWLTVV.

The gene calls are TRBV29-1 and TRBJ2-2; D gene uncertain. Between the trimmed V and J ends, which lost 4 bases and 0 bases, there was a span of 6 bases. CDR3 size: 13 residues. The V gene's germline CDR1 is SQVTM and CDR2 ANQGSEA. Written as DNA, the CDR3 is TGCAGCGTTGTTGTGACGAACACCGGGGAGCTGTTTTTT. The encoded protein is CSVVVTNTGELFF.

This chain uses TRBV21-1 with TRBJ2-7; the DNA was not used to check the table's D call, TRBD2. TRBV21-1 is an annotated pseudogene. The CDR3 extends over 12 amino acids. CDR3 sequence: CASSNPGYEQYF. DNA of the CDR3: TGTGCCAGCAGCAACCCCGGCTACGAGCAGTACTTC.

CDR3 amino acids: CASRRRTGATNTEAFF. CDR3 nucleotide sequence: TGTGCCAGCAGACGTAGGACAGGGGCAACGAACACTGAAGCTTTCTTT. The chain uses TRBV2 and TRBJ1-1, with 9 positions matching TRBD1. This CDR3 comprises 16 residues. Germline V CDR1 and CDR2: SNHLY, FYNNEI. The V segment lost 6 bases and the J segment 1 base; nucleotides outside the gene matches: 9.

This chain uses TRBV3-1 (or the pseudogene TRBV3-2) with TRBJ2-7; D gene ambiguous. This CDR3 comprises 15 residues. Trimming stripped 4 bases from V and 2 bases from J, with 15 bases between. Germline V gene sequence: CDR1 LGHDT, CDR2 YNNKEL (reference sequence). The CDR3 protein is CASSPPRQLAYEQYF. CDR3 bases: TGTGCCAGCAGCCCCCCGAGGCAGCTGGCCTACGAGCAGTACTTC.

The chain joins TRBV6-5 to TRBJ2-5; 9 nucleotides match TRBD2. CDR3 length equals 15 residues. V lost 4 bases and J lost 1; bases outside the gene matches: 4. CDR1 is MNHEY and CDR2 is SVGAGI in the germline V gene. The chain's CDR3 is CASSWAGGPQETQYF. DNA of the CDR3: TGTGCCAGCAGTTGGGCGGGGGGGCCCCAAGAGACCCAGTACTTC.

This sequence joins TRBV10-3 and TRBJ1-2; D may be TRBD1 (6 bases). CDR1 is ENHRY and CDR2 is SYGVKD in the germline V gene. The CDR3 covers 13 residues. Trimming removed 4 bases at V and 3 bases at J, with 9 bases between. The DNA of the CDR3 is TGTGCCATCAGTGGGACAGAATACTATGGCTACACCTTC. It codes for CAISGTEYYGYTF.

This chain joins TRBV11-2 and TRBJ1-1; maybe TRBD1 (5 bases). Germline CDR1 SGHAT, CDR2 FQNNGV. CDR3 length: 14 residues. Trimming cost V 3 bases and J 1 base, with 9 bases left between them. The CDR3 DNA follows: TGTGCCAGCAGCTTGAGGGACCCGAACACTGAAGCTTTCTTT. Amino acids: CASSLRDPNTEAFF.

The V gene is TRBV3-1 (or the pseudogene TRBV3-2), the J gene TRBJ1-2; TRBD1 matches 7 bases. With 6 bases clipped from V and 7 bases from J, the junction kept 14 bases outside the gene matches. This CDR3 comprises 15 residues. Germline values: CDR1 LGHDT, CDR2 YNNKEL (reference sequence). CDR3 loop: CASSPTPGGAGGYTF. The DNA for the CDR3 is TGTGCCAGCAGTCCAACCCCAGGGGGGGCTGGTGGCTACACCTTC.

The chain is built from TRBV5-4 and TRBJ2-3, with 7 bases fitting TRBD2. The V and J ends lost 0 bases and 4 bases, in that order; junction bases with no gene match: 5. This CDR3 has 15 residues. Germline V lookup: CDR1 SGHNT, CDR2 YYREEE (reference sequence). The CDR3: CASSLVSGPSDTQYF. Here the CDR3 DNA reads TGTGCCAGCAGCTTGGTTAGCGGGCCATCAGATACGCAGTATTTT.

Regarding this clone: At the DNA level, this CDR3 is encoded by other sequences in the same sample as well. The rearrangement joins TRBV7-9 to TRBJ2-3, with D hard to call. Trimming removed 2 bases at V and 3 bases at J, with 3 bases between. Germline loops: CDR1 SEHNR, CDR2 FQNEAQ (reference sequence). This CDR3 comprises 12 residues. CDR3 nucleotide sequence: TGTGCCAGCAGCTTATCAACAGATACGCAGTATTTT. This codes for CASSLSTDTQYF.

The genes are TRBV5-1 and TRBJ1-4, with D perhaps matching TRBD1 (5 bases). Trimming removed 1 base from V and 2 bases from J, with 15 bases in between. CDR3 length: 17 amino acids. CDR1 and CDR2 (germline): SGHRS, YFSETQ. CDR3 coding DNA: TGCGCCAGCAGCTTGCAAGGGGTAGGGGTGACTAATGAAAAACTGTTTTTT. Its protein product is CASSLQGVGVTNEKLFF.

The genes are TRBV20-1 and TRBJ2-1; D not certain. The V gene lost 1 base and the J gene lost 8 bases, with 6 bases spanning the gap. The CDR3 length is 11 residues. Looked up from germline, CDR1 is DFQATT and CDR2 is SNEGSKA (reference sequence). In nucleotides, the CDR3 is TGCAGTGCTAGAGGGGGATATGAGCAGTTCTTC. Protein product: CSARGGYEQFF.